Below are 2 T cell receptor beta chains sequenced from a single sample in a study of cytomegalovirus exposure and HLA in healthy donors. It was with 60 Vbeta and 13 Jbeta primers that the PCR ran. TCRdb's table, derived via immunoSEQ multiplex PCR, lists solely in-frame clones and lacks some. There are under 120,000 clones in the sample; about three quarters occur only once, and roughly 4.9% lies in the top ten. Sequencing input: PBMCs. The receptors stem from a female donor in good health and CMV-seropositive.

In nucleotides, the CDR3 is TGTGCCAGTAGTATCTTGGTCGGGATTTATAGCAATCAGCCCCAGCATTTT. This gives the protein CASSILVGIYSNQPQHF. The V and J genes are TRBV19 and TRBJ1-5; D remains ambiguous. Germline CDR1 LNHDA, CDR2 SQIVND (reference sequence). The length of the CDR3 is 17 residues. The ends were cut back, 3 bases at V and 0 bases at J, with 15 bases in the middle.

V gene TRBV27 combines with J gene TRBJ2-5, with 9 bases matching TRBD1. Judging by the DNA end, TRBJ2-7 fits better; the J call may be wrong. Germline loops: CDR1 MNHEY, CDR2 SMNVEV (reference sequence). The CDR3 spans 14 residues. CDR3 DNA sequence: TGTGCCAGCAGTTTAATGACAGGGGGCTACGAGCAGTACTTC. Translating it yields CASSLMTGGYEQYF.